The 30 T cell receptor beta chains reported below all come from one sample, sequenced in a study of T cells in localized non-small cell lung cancer. Assay: immunoSEQ multiplex PCR; the TCRdb copy retains only in-frame clones and omits some. The sample yields about 24,000 clones, about 94% seen once. The sample was peripheral blood, taken before any cancer treatment. Source of these receptors: a woman between 35 and 75 years old with stage I lung adenocarcinoma.

The chain is built from TRBV9 and TRBJ2-7; D is possibly TRBD2 (6 bases). Trimming took off 3 bases at V and 4 bases at J, with 17 bases between the two ends. The CDR3 runs to 15 residues. Germline assignment: CDR1 SGDLS and CDR2 YYNGEE. The CDR3 here is CASSEDYGVGYEQYF. The CDR3 DNA sequence: TGTGCCAGCAGCGAGGACTATGGGGTTGGGTACGAGCAGTACTTC.

The V gene is TRBV7-2, the J gene TRBJ2-1; 8 nucleotides agree with TRBD2. With V trimmed by 3 bases and J by 0 bases, 1 base remained unmatched. The CDR3 extends over 15 amino acids. Per germline, CDR1 SGHTA and CDR2 FQGNSA. The CDR3 region has the DNA TGTGCCAGCAGCTTGGGACTAGACTCCTACAATGAGCAGTTCTTC. The encoded protein is CASSLGLDSYNEQFF.

The J gene is TRBJ1-1, the V gene TRBV10-3; D remains ambiguous. V was cut by 10 bases and J by 5 bases, with 14 bases left in between. Germline V CDR1 and CDR2: ENHRY, SYGVKD. This CDR3 has 12 amino acids. The CDR3 DNA reads as TGTGCCACCTACGACCCCGGGACTGAAGCTTTCTTT. Translating gives CATYDPGTEAFF.

This clone is a singleton in its sample. V gene TRBV29-1 combines with J gene TRBJ2-5; a weak D match, TRBD1 (6 bases). V lost 5 bases and J 4 bases, leaving 14 bases between the germline ends. This CDR3 contains 13 residues. The germline CDR1 and CDR2 sequences are SQVTM and ANQGSEA. The CDR3, as DNA: TGCAGCGTTCCAGGAGTGGGGGCAGAGACCCAGTACTTC. It yields the protein CSVPGVGAETQYF.

This clone was found once. This sequence joins TRBV28 and TRBJ1-2, with D hard to call. CDR3 length equals 14 residues. Germline assignment: CDR1 MDHEN and CDR2 SYDVKM. The ends were cut back, 8 bases at V and 2 bases at J, with 15 bases in the middle. CDR3 sequence (DNA): TGTGCCAGCGTCCCTTCGGGCAGCAACTATGGCTACACCTTC. It yields the protein CASVPSGSNYGYTF.

The chain employs TRBV7-9 and TRBJ2-1; 9 bases line up with TRBD2. J gave up 4 bases and V 5 bases, and 9 bases lay outside the gene matches. This CDR3 is built from 16 residues. Germline CDR1 SEHNR, CDR2 FQNEAQ (reference sequence). CDR3 DNA: TGTGCCAGCAGCCTCATAGCGGGAGAATTGTACAATGAGCAGTTCTTC. This codes for CASSLIAGELYNEQFF. The whole variable domain, remainder taken from reference TRBV7-9 and TRBJ2-1, is DTGVSQNPRHKITKRGQNVTFRCDPISEHNRLYWYRQTLGQGPEFLTYFQNEAQLEKSRLLSDRFSAERPKGSFSTLEIQRTEQGDSAMYLCASSLIAGELYNEQFFGPGTRLTVL.

The chain employs TRBV4-1 and TRBJ1-5, with D unclear. The CDR3 is 15 residues long. Germline V gene lookup returns CDR1 MGHRA and CDR2 YSYEKL. The V gene lost 0 bases and the J gene lost 0 bases, with 6 bases spanning the gap. Here the CDR3 reads CASSQDSISNQPQHF. The CDR3 bases are TGCGCCAGCAGCCAAGATTCCATTAGCAATCAGCCCCAGCATTTT.

On this clone itself: The junction shows a germline mismatch at one end, possibly a read error. V usage is TRBV27 and J usage is TRBJ2-5; 8 nucleotides line up with TRBD2. This CDR3 comprises 14 residues. CDR1 is MNHEY, CDR2 SMNVEV, per germline (reference sequence). The CDR3 DNA reads as TGTGCGAGCAGTCAGGGAGCGGGAGCAACGACCCAGTACTTC. Protein: CASSQGAGATTQYF.

V is TRBV2 and J is TRBJ2-2, with 9 bases aligning to TRBD1. This CDR3 is built from 15 residues. The junction had 10 bases not matched to a gene; V was cut back by 9 bases and J by 5 bases. The germline CDR1 and CDR2 sequences are SNHLY and FYNNEI. The CDR3 DNA reads as TGTGCCAGTCGGATAGGGACAGGGTTAACCGGGGAGCTGTTTTTT. Its translation: CASRIGTGLTGELFF.

The chain uses TRBV29-1 and TRBJ2-5; tentatively, D is TRBD1 (5 bases). The CDR3 extends over 14 amino acids. Germline CDR1 is SQVTM and CDR2 is ANQGSEA. The ends were cut back, 1 base at V and 2 bases at J, with 11 bases in the middle. CDR3 loop: CSVEVSTGQETQYF. The CDR3 bases are TGCAGCGTTGAAGTTTCCACAGGACAAGAGACCCAGTACTTC.

About this clone itself: The CDR3 ends on some other residue instead of the conserved phenylalanine or tryptophan, so this is likely a read error. It is unclear where the CDR3 begins or ends on the DNA, so no DNA is shown, and the CDR3 is as TCRdb lists it. The chain links TRBV18 to TRBJ1-5; the table's D call, TRBD1, has no DNA check behind it. CDR1 and CDR2 (germline): KGHSH, LQKENI. The CDR3 totals 12 residues, both ends included. The CDR3 is CASSPAGDRFFY.

The chain combines TRBV9 with TRBJ1-3; D ambiguous. The CDR3 runs to 15 residues. Trimming removed 4 bases at V and 2 bases at J, with 13 bases between. In germline, CDR1 is SGDLS, CDR2 YYNGEE. As DNA, the CDR3 is TGTGCCAGCAGCCTCCAATCAGGCACTGGAAACACCATATATTTT. Translated: CASSLQSGTGNTIYF.

The chain is built from TRBV10-3 and TRBJ2-3; 7 bases align to TRBD1. Germline CDR1 reads ENHRY; CDR2 reads SYGVKD. Germline trimming cut 5 bases from V and 0 bases from J; bases unmatched to any gene: 11. The CDR3 length is 17 residues. Here the CDR3 reads CAISFSGTALSTDTQYF. CDR3 DNA: TGTGCCATCAGTTTTTCCGGGACAGCTTTAAGCACAGATACGCAGTATTTT.

The chain recombines TRBV19 with TRBJ2-7, with TRBD2 as a possible D gene (5 bases). Trimming cost V 5 bases and J 3 bases, with 17 bases left between them. This CDR3 is 15 amino acids long. From germline, CDR1 is LNHDA and CDR2 SQIVND (reference sequence). This CDR3 is CASSPEPGSYYEQYF. The CDR3 DNA sequence: TGTGCCAGTAGTCCGGAGCCGGGGTCATACTACGAGCAGTACTTC.

On this clone itself: One end of the junction does not line up with germline, which may come from a read error. The chain links TRBV13 to TRBJ2-7; TRBD2 aligns across 7 bases. The CDR3 contains 12 residues. Germline V CDR1 and CDR2: PRHDT, FYEKMQ (reference sequence). The CDR3 loop is CASSYSGAERHF. The CDR3 bases are TGTGCCAGCAGCTACAGCGGGGCGGAAAGGCACTTC.

The chain uses TRBV28 and TRBJ1-3; no clear D gene. There are 12 residues in the CDR3. Germline V lookup: CDR1 MDHEN, CDR2 SYDVKM. V lost 6 bases and J lost 3, with 6 bases in between. CDR3 in DNA: TGTGCCAGCAGCCGACTTGGAAACACCATATATTTT. Translated, it gives CASSRLGNTIYF.

The chain combines TRBV5-1 with TRBJ2-7; 11 nucleotides match TRBD1. CDR3 length equals 16 residues. V was clipped by 4 bases and J by 4 bases; unmatched bases: 10. Germline V gene data show CDR1 as SGHRS and CDR2 as YFSETQ. CDR3: CASSPMAGQGVYEQYF. As DNA, the CDR3 is TGCGCCAGCAGCCCCATGGCGGGACAGGGGGTGTACGAGCAGTACTTC. Combining the CDR3 with reference TRBV5-1 and TRBJ2-7 gives the whole variable domain KAGVTQTPRYLIKTRGQQVTLSCSPISGHRSVSWYQQTPGQGLQFLFEYFSETQRNKGNFPGRFSGRQFSNSRSEMNVSTLELGDSALYLCASSPMAGQGVYEQYFGPGTRLTVT.

A single count supports this clone. This sequence joins TRBV19 and TRBJ1-4; no firm D call. CDR3 length: 14 residues. Trimming removed 9 bases from V and 4 bases from J, with 15 bases in between. The germline V gene has CDR1 LNHDA and CDR2 SQIVND (reference sequence). CDR3 in amino acids: CASAIRRYNEKLFF. The CDR3 DNA is TGTGCCAGCGCCATTAGACGGTATAATGAAAAACTGTTTTTT.

The V gene is TRBV7-9, the J gene TRBJ2-7, with D uncertain. CDR3 length equals 12 residues. V was clipped by 1 base and J by 1 base, with 2 bases between them. Germline-derived CDR1 and CDR2 are SEHNR and FQNEAQ (reference sequence). The CDR3 sequence: CASSLESYEQYF. CDR3 bases: TGTGCCAGCAGCTTAGAATCCTACGAGCAGTACTTC.

The gene calls are TRBV7-9 and TRBJ1-5; 7 bases line up with TRBD1. V shed 8 bases, J shed 7 bases, and the junction held 14 bases outside the gene matches. The CDR3 loop spans 15 amino acids. Germline V gene lookup returns CDR1 SEHNR and CDR2 FQNEAQ (reference sequence). The CDR3 DNA is TGTGCCAGCGGAACGACAGGGCCCGGCTTCCAGCCCCAGCATTTT. It specifies CASGTTGPGFQPQHF. The complete variable domain, with remaining parts taken from reference TRBV7-9 and TRBJ1-5, reads DTGVSQNPRHKITKRGQNVTFRCDPISEHNRLYWYRQTLGQGPEFLTYFQNEAQLEKSRLLSDRFSAERPKGSFSTLEIQRTEQGDSAMYLCASGTTGPGFQPQHFGDGTRLSIL.

This clone was counted a single time. V gene TRBV5-1 combines with J gene TRBJ2-5; 11 bases line up with TRBD1. The CDR3 runs to 16 residues. V was clipped by 4 bases and J by 2 bases; unmatched bases: 7. Germline CDR1 and CDR2: SGHRS and YFSETQ. The CDR3 DNA sequence: TGCGCCAGCAGCAAAGCGGGACAGGGGGTTCAAGAGACCCAGTACTTC. Residues: CASSKAGQGVQETQYF.

This chain uses TRBV13 with TRBJ2-1, with TRBD1 matching 9 bases. The CDR3 extends over 15 amino acids. V was pared by 0 bases and J by 10 bases, with 7 bases of the junction left unmatched. CDR1 PRHDT and CDR2 FYEKMQ come from the germline V gene (reference sequence). This CDR3 reads CASSLGPQGAGEQFF. CDR3 nucleotide sequence: TGTGCCAGCAGCTTAGGCCCACAGGGGGCGGGGGAGCAGTTCTTC.

The chain links TRBV5-1 to TRBJ2-2; D is perhaps TRBD2 (6 bases). The CDR3 sequence is 16 residues long. Germline assignment: CDR1 SGHRS and CDR2 YFSETQ. Trimming stripped 1 base from V and 6 bases from J, with 16 bases between. In DNA form, the CDR3 reads TGCGCCAGCAGCTTGATAGGACGGGAGCTTTCCGGGGAGCTGTTTTTT. This gives the protein CASSLIGRELSGELFF. The variable domain in full, with the rest retrieved from reference TRBV5-1 and TRBJ2-2, is KAGVTQTPRYLIKTRGQQVTLSCSPISGHRSVSWYQQTPGQGLQFLFEYFSETQRNKGNFPGRFSGRQFSNSRSEMNVSTLELGDSALYLCASSLIGRELSGELFFGEGSRLTVL.

The chain has TRBV5-1 and TRBJ1-2; D ambiguous. This CDR3 contains 13 residues. Germline lookup yields CDR1 SGHRS and CDR2 YFSETQ. Trimming shortened V by 0 bases and J by 6 bases, and 9 bases separated the two germline ends. The CDR3 region has the DNA TGCGCCAGCAGCTTGGGTGGGTTAAATGGCTACACCTTC. The encoded protein is CASSLGGLNGYTF.

J is TRBJ2-5 and V is TRBV5-1; perhaps TRBD1 as D (6 bases). CDR3 length: 14 residues. Trimming stripped 0 bases from V and 2 bases from J, with 8 bases between. Germline assignment: CDR1 SGHRS and CDR2 YFSETQ. The CDR3 DNA reads as TGCGCCAGCAGCTTGGGGACAGTACAAGAGACCCAGTACTTC. Protein sequence: CASSLGTVQETQYF.

This chain joins TRBV7-2 and TRBJ1-4; the D is unclear. Trimming stripped 5 bases from V and 5 bases from J, with 9 bases between. Germline assignment: CDR1 SGHTA and CDR2 FQGNSA. This CDR3 spans 13 amino acids. CDR3 coding DNA: TGTGCCAGCAGCAGAGAGAGAAATGAAAAACTGTTTTTT. This encodes CASSRERNEKLFF.

The V call is TRBV5-1, the J call TRBJ1-1; possible D gene TRBD1, 6 bases. Germline V gives CDR1 SGHRS, CDR2 YFSETQ. CDR3 length: 14 amino acids. Trimming shortened V by 0 bases and J by 7 bases, and 13 bases separated the two germline ends. CDR3: CASSLATTGNEAFF. The CDR3 nucleotides are TGCGCCAGCAGCTTGGCGACTACAGGGAATGAAGCTTTCTTT.

J is TRBJ2-7 and V is TRBV18; D remains unclear. Trimming left V 1 base short and J 2 bases short, with 9 bases between. Looked up from germline, CDR1 is KGHSH and CDR2 is LQKENI. The CDR3 is 14 residues long. This chain's CDR3 is CASSPRAAPYEQYF. The DNA for the CDR3 is TGTGCCAGCTCACCACGGGCTGCCCCCTACGAGCAGTACTTC.

This sequence joins TRBV7-8 and TRBJ2-1; 8 bases agree with TRBD2. From germline, CDR1 is SGHVS and CDR2 FQNEAQ. The CDR3 extends over 14 amino acids. V shed 4 bases, J shed 6 bases, and the junction held 5 bases outside the gene matches. CDR3: CASSSFSGVNEQFF. The CDR3 DNA is TGTGCCAGCAGCTCCTTTAGCGGGGTCAATGAGCAGTTCTTC.

V is TRBV29-1 and J is TRBJ2-5; TRBD2 matches 10 bases. J lost 14 bases, V lost 6 bases, and 15 bases had no gene match. Germline V gene sequence: CDR1 SQVTM, CDR2 ANQGSEA. The CDR3 is 13 amino acids. CDR3 amino acids: CSVATSGAPSLYF. CDR3 bases: TGCAGCGTCGCAACTAGCGGGGCTCCTTCCCTCTACTTC.